A single sample gave rise to the 29 T cell receptor beta chains below, sequenced in a study of human T cells and chemical hapten exposure. Time point in this sample: pre-sensitization, week 0. Treatment meaning: therapeutic diphenylcyclopropenone sensitization with weekly scalp DPC. TCRdb independently ran MiXCR on the RACE reads; one entry per CDR3 protein. This repertoire shows some 360,000 distinct CDR3 sequences, approximately 5.1% found once; its top ten account for just over 2.5%. Sequencing was performed on whole blood, taken in connection with sensitization to the hapten diphenylcyclopropenone (DPC). The receptor set was obtained from a woman between 45 and 65 years old with alopecia areata. Some clones in this sample may be carry-over from other donors' samples.

This clonotype has just one count. This may arise from a read error, as a much more abundant clone is one base away. V usage is TRBV6-1 and J usage is TRBJ2-3; D gene uncertain. The length of the CDR3 is 15 residues. Germline V gives CDR1 MNHNS, CDR2 SASEGT. V dropped 7 bases and J dropped 2 bases, with 16 bases sitting between them. CDR3 sequence: CASTSPGRDTDTQYF. The CDR3 bases are TGTGCCAGCACCTCCCCTGGGCGAGACACAGATACGCAGTATTTT.

This clonotype was counted only a few times. The chain has TRBV2 and TRBJ1-5; D perhaps matches TRBD1 (5 bases). CDR3 length: 13 amino acids. CDR1 and CDR2 from the germline V gene are SNHLY and FYNNEI. V lost 8 bases and J 5 bases, leaving 13 bases between the germline ends. As DNA, the CDR3 is TGTGCCAGCGGGGGAGCTCGGGATCAGCCCCAGCATTTT. Translated: CASGGARDQPQHF. Combining the CDR3 with reference TRBV2 and TRBJ1-5 gives the whole variable domain EPEVTQTPSHQVTQMGQEVILRCVPISNHLYFYWYRQILGQKVEFLVSFYNNEISEKSEIFDDQFSVERPDGSNFTLKIRSTKLEDSAMYFCASGGARDQPQHFGDGTRLSIL.

This clonotype has a count of ten or more. The chain is built from TRBV3-1 and TRBJ2-5; D unclear. The CDR3 length is 15 residues. The V end was cut by 1 base, the J end by 5 bases, with 14 bases between. The germline V gene has CDR1 LGHDT and CDR2 YNNKEL (reference sequence). CDR3 bases: TGTGCCAGCAGCCAAGGCCGGATCCCCCGGGAGACCCAGTACTTC. Encoded protein: CASSQGRIPRETQYF.

A few counts support this clonotype. The chain joins TRBV6-5 to TRBJ1-1; 9 nucleotides align to TRBD1. The CDR3 covers 14 residues. V lost 10 bases and J lost 6; bases outside the gene matches: 12. Germline-derived CDR1 and CDR2 are MNHEY and SVGAGI. This CDR3 is CATRTGVGKSEAFF. The CDR3 region has the DNA TGTGCCACCCGGACAGGGGTGGGTAAATCTGAAGCTTTCTTT.

This clonotype was detected a few times. The J gene is TRBJ2-2, the V gene TRBV6-1; 7 positions agree with TRBD2. Germline V CDR1 and CDR2: MNHNS, SASEGT. V shed 2 bases, J shed 0 bases, and the junction held 3 bases outside the gene matches. The CDR3 length is 16 residues. For the CDR3, the DNA is TGTGCCAGCAGTGAATTGGCGGGGGCGAACACCGGGGAGCTGTTTTTT. Its translation is CASSELAGANTGELFF.

V gene TRBV7-2 combines with J gene TRBJ1-1; tentatively, D is TRBD1 (6 bases). The CDR3 consists of 12 residues. With 3 bases removed from V and 11 bases from J, the gap between germline ends came to 13 bases. Germline V gives CDR1 SGHTA, CDR2 FQGNSA. The CDR3: CASSLVYREAFF. The CDR3 DNA is TGTGCCAGCAGCTTGGTTTACAGGGAGGCTTTCTTT.

This clonotype was counted at least ten times. The genes are TRBV29-1 and TRBJ2-1, with D unclear. The CDR3 covers 14 residues. V was shortened by 1 base and J by 1 base, with 8 bases between the two germline ends. In germline, CDR1 is SQVTM, CDR2 ANQGSEA. CDR3 loop: CSVEGGVSYNEQFF. In DNA, the CDR3 is TGCAGCGTTGAAGGTGGCGTTTCCTACAATGAGCAGTTCTTC.

This clonotype was recorded many times. The chain links TRBV7-2 to TRBJ2-3; D is uncertain. This CDR3 is built from 13 residues. Germline values: CDR1 SGHTA, CDR2 FQGNSA. Trimming shortened V by 1 base and J by 5 bases, and 7 bases separated the two germline ends. The CDR3 bases are TGTGCCAGCAGCTTAGGGTTTGTAGATACGCAGTATTTT. Translating gives CASSLGFVDTQYF.

The chain has TRBV7-8 and TRBJ2-7, with D uncertain. There are 14 residues in the CDR3. Germline V lookup: CDR1 SGHVS, CDR2 FQNEAQ. V lost 5 bases and J 1 base, leaving 12 bases between the germline ends. CDR3 in amino acids: CASSPYPRSYEQYF. CDR3 DNA sequence: TGTGCCAGCAGCCCTTACCCGCGATCCTACGAGCAGTACTTC.

This clonotype was picked up many times. The chain employs TRBV29-1 and TRBJ2-1; no reliable D call. The CDR3 covers 13 residues. Germline V gene lookup returns CDR1 SQVTM and CDR2 ANQGSEA. Trimming removed 4 bases from V and 10 bases from J, with 17 bases in between. CDR3 nucleotide sequence: TGCAGCGTTGCCGACTCGGCTGGCGAGGAGCAGTTCTTC. Amino acids: CSVADSAGEEQFF.

This clonotype was counted at least ten times. This chain uses TRBV28 with TRBJ2-7; D not resolved. The CDR3 spans 11 residues. V dropped 4 bases and J dropped 6 bases, with 7 bases sitting between them. Germline values: CDR1 MDHEN, CDR2 SYDVKM. The CDR3 nucleotides are TGTGCCAGCAGTTCCATCTCCGAGCAGTACTTC. It translates to CASSSISEQYF.

The chain combines TRBV5-1 with TRBJ1-1; a possible D gene is TRBD1 (5 bases). The CDR3 has 14 residues. Trimming cost V 4 bases and J 5 bases, with 15 bases left between them. Germline CDR1 reads SGHRS; CDR2 reads YFSETQ. CDR3 bases: TGCGCCAGCAGCCCAATGACAGAAACTACTGAAGCTTTCTTT. Translating it yields CASSPMTETTEAFF.

This clonotype was seen at least ten times. The V gene is TRBV7-2, the J gene TRBJ1-5, with D possibly matching TRBD1 (6 bases). The CDR3 is 16 residues long. V was cut by 5 bases and J by 0 bases, with 14 bases left in between. Per the germline V gene, CDR1 is SGHTA and CDR2 is FQGNSA. This chain's CDR3 is CASSPAGGYSNQPQHF. CDR3 DNA sequence: TGTGCCAGCAGCCCGGCCGGGGGCTATAGCAATCAGCCCCAGCATTTT.

The chain joins TRBV30 to TRBJ2-3; TRBD2 matches at 7 bases. Trimming at V came to 5 bases and at J to 0 bases, leaving 8 bases not matched to a gene. In germline, CDR1 is GTSNPN, CDR2 SVGIG (reference sequence). This CDR3 spans 15 amino acids. CDR3 amino acids: CAWGEGRKSTDTQYF. CDR3 sequence (DNA): TGTGCCTGGGGGGAGGGGCGGAAGAGCACAGATACGCAGTATTTT.

The rearrangement joins TRBV6-2 or TRBV6-3 to TRBJ2-1; TRBD1 aligns across 8 bases. The germline V gene has CDR1 MNHEY and CDR2 SVGEGT. The CDR3 is made up of 14 amino acids. Trimming removed 8 bases from V and 10 bases from J; junction bases left unmatched: 13. CDR3 sequence: CASRYYGQGREQFF. CDR3 DNA sequence: TGTGCCAGCCGATATTATGGACAGGGACGGGAGCAGTTCTTC.

The table lists this clonotype with many counts. The chain carries TRBV2 and TRBJ2-5; possible D gene TRBD2, 6 bases. The CDR3 extends over 13 amino acids. Trimming pared 6 bases from V and 5 bases from J, leaving 13 bases between. Germline-derived CDR1 and CDR2 are SNHLY and FYNNEI. CDR3 sequence (DNA): TGTGCCAGCAGGCAGGGACGGGAGGAGACCCAGTACTTC. Translation gives CASRQGREETQYF.

This clonotype was counted only a few times. The chain employs TRBV7-2 and TRBJ2-3; no clear D. CDR3 size: 16 residues. Germline V gene lookup returns CDR1 SGHTA and CDR2 FQGNSA. V was pared by 2 bases and J by 5 bases, with 17 bases between. For the CDR3, the DNA is TGTGCCAGCAGCTTATCGAGTGGTAGCATGGAAGATACGCAGTATTTT. The encoded protein is CASSLSSGSMEDTQYF. Full variable domain (missing parts from reference TRBV7-2 and TRBJ2-3): GAGVSQSPSNKVTEKGKDVELRCDPISGHTALYWYRQSLGQGLEFLIYFQGNSAPDKSGLPSDRFSAERTGGSVSTLTIQRTQQEDSAVYLCASSLSSGSMEDTQYFGPGTRLTVL.

This chain's CDR3 is CASSLRLAVPKLDTQYF. The CDR3, as DNA: TGTGCCAGCAGCTTGCGTCTAGCGGTCCCTAAGTTAGATACGCAGTATTTT. The chain couples TRBV5-6 to TRBJ2-3, with 7 bases that match TRBD2. The CDR3 is 17 amino acids. Germline CDR1 reads SGHDT; CDR2 reads YYEEEE. V shed 1 base and J 5 bases; nucleotides not matched to a gene: 13.

The chain carries TRBV12-3 or TRBV12-4 and TRBJ1-5; D possibly corresponds to TRBD1 (5 bases). The germline V and J ends were trimmed by 10 bases and 6 bases, with 13 bases remaining between them. CDR3 size: 12 residues. The chain's CDR3 is CATSREGQPQHF. The CDR3 coding sequence is TGTGCCACAAGCAGGGAGGGTCAGCCCCAGCATTTT.

This clonotype was recorded at least ten times. The rearrangement uses TRBV10-3 and TRBJ2-7; weak D call: TRBD2 (5 bases). V was pared by 9 bases and J by 2 bases, with 23 bases between. Germline V gene sequence: CDR1 ENHRY, CDR2 SYGVKD. This CDR3 contains 16 residues. The CDR3 loop reads CAISLTEEWNPYEQYF. The CDR3 DNA is TGTGCCATTTCCCTTACGGAGGAGTGGAACCCCTACGAGCAGTACTTC.

In its sample, this clonotype was seen a few times. The CDR3 reads CASSYSNVGQGRDEQFF. In DNA form, the CDR3 reads TGTGCCAGCAGTTACTCGAACGTGGGACAGGGGAGGGATGAGCAGTTCTTC. This chain joins TRBV6-2 or TRBV6-3 and TRBJ2-1, with 10 nucleotides matching TRBD1. The V gene's germline CDR1 is MNHEY and CDR2 SVGEGT. Unmatched junction bases numbered 10, after V lost 0 bases and J lost 8 bases. The CDR3 extends over 17 amino acids.

For this clonotype: A single base separates this from a much larger clone, so it may be a read error. The DNA is omitted, as the CDR3 cannot be located on it reliably, and the CDR3 follows TCRdb's listing. This sequence joins TRBV6-5 and TRBJ1-1. The CDR3 is 15 amino acids in total, end residues counted. Looked up from germline, CDR1 is MNHEY and CDR2 is SVGAGI. This CDR3 reads CTSSSSDGDNTEAFF.

This sequence joins TRBV4-2 and TRBJ2-1; D gene uncertain. V was shortened by 4 bases and J by 0 bases, with 13 bases between the two germline ends. Germline CDR1 reads LGHNA; CDR2 reads YNFKEQ. The CDR3 has 16 residues. In nucleotides, the CDR3 is TGTGCCAGCAGCCGCCGCCGGGCCAGCTCCTACAATGAGCAGTTCTTC. It encodes CASSRRRASSYNEQFF.

In this sample, this clonotype turned up many times. This chain connects TRBV27 to TRBJ2-3; a weak D match, TRBD2 (5 bases). The germline gives CDR1 MNHEY, CDR2 SMNVEV (reference sequence). The V end was cut by 3 bases, the J end by 3 bases, with 13 bases between. This CDR3 comprises 15 residues. The DNA for the CDR3 is TGTGCCAGCAGTTTTGAGGGAGAGGGAACAGATACGCAGTATTTT. Residues: CASSFEGEGTDTQYF.

In its sample, this clonotype was seen many times. The rearrangement links TRBV2 to TRBJ2-1; 10 bases are a match to TRBD2. Germline V gives CDR1 SNHLY, CDR2 FYNNEI. V shed 8 bases and J 8 bases; nucleotides not matched to a gene: 3. CDR3 length: 12 residues. The CDR3 protein is CASQREGHEQFF. As DNA, the CDR3 is TGTGCCAGCCAGCGGGAGGGTCATGAGCAGTTCTTC.

This clonotype has ten or more counts. This sequence joins TRBV19 and TRBJ2-5; TRBD1 aligns across 9 bases. Trimming at V came to 0 bases and at J to 1 base, leaving 12 bases not matched to a gene. The CDR3 spans 19 residues. Looked up from germline, CDR1 is LNHDA and CDR2 is SQIVND (reference sequence). As DNA, the CDR3 is TGTGCCAGTAGTATAGATCTAATACCGGGACAGGGAAGCCAAGAGACCCAGTACTTC. Its protein is CASSIDLIPGQGSQETQYF. The full variable domain, with the rest looked up from reference TRBV19 and TRBJ2-5, is DGGITQSPKYLFRKEGQNVTLSCEQNLNHDAMYWYRQDPGQGLRLIYYSQIVNDFQKGDIAEGYSVSREKKESFPLTVTSAQKNPTAFYLCASSIDLIPGQGSQETQYFGPGTRLLVL.

The J gene is TRBJ2-1, the V gene TRBV29-1; tentatively, D is TRBD1 or TRBD2 (6 bases each). The germline V gene has CDR1 SQVTM and CDR2 ANQGSEA. With 6 bases removed from V and 0 bases from J, the gap between germline ends came to 15 bases. This CDR3 comprises 15 residues. The CDR3 protein is CSVEGGRSSYNEQFF. The CDR3 DNA follows: TGCAGCGTCGAGGGGGGACGAAGCTCCTACAATGAGCAGTTCTTC.

In the case of this clonotype: One base away lies a much larger clone, so this may be a sequencing read error. The rearrangement links TRBV5-1 to TRBJ2-5, with D tentatively TRBD2 (5 bases). The CDR3 contains 14 residues. Germline V gene data show CDR1 as SGHRS and CDR2 as YFSETQ. The CDR3 spells CVSSFAGRPETQYF. CDR3 bases: TGCGTCAGCAGCTTTGCGGGTCGTCCGGAGACCCAGTACTTC. Drawing the rest from reference TRBV5-1 and TRBJ2-5, the complete variable domain is KAGVTQTPRYLIKTRGQQVTLSCSPISGHRSVSWYQQTPGQGLQFLFEYFSETQRNKGNFPGRFSGRQFSNSRSEMNVSTLELGDSALYLCVSSFAGRPETQYFGPGTRLLVL.

This clonotype has ten or more counts. The rearrangement links TRBV20-1 to TRBJ2-3, with 12 bases lining up with TRBD2. Germline assignment: CDR1 DFQATT and CDR2 SNEGSKA (reference sequence). The CDR3 runs 16 residues. V gave up 3 bases and J gave up 4 bases; unmatched junction bases: 8. CDR3 DNA sequence: TGCAGTGCTAGGGCTTCTAGCGGGAGGGAAGCAGATACGCAGTATTTT. This encodes CSARASSGREADTQYF.